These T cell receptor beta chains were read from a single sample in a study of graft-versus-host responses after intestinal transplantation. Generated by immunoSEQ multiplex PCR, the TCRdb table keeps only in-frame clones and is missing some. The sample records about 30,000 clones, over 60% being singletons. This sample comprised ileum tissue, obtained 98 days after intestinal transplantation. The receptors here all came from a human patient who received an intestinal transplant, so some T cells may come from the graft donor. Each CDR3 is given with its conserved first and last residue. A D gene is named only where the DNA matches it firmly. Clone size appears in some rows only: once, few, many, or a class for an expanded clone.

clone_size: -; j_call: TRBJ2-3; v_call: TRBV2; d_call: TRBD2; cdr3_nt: TGTGCCGGAGTTCGGACTAGCGGGGGGATTAACACAGATACGCAGTATTTT; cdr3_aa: CAGVRTSGGINTDTQYF
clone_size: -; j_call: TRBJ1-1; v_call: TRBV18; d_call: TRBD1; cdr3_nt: TGTGCCAGCTCACCGTTCGACAGGGTTGAAGCTTTCTTT; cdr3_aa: CASSPFDRVEAFF
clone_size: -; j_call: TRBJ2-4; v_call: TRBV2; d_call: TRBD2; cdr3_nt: TGTGCCAGCAGTGAATCGCTAGCGGGCGTCAAAAACATTCAGTACTTC; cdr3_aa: CASSESLAGVKNIQYF
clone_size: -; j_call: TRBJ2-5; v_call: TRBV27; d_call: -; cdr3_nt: TGTGCCAGCAGTTCCGTCGGGGAAATCCAAGAGACCCAGTACTTC; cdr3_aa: CASSSVGEIQETQYF
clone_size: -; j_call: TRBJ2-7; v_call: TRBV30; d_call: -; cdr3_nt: TGTGCCTGGAGTCCCGGGGATACGTTTTACGAGCAGTACTTC; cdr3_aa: CAWSPGDTFYEQYF
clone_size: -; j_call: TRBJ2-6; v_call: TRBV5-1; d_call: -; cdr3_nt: TGCGCCAGCAGCTTGGCCGGAGAGTACTCTGGGGCCAACGTCCTGACTTTC; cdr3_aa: CASSLAGEYSGANVLTF
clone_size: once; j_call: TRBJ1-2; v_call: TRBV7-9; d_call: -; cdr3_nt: TGTGCCAGCAGCTCCTCCTACTTCAGCCCCGGCTACACCTTC; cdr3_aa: CASSSSYFSPGYTF
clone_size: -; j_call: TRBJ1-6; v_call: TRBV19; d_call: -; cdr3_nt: TGTGCCAGTAGTATAGACAAGAATTCACCCCTCCACTTT; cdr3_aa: CASSIDKNSPLHF
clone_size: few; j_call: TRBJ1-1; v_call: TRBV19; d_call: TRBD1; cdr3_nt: TGTGCCAGTAGTATCGGACAGGGGAACACTGAAGCTTTCTTT; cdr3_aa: CASSIGQGNTEAFF
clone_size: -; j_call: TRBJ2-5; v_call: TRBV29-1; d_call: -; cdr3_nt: TGCAGCGTTGTATATGGTGGGGAGACCCAGTACTTC; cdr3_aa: CSVVYGGETQYF
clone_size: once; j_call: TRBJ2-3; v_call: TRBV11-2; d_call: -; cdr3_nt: TGTGCCAGCAGCTCCCCCCTCACAGATACGCAGTATTTT; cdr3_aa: CASSSPLTDTQYF
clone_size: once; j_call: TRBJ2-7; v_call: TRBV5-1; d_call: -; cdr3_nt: TGCGCCAGCAGCTTGTGGTCGGGTTCCTACGAGCAGTACTTC; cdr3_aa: CASSLWSGSYEQYF
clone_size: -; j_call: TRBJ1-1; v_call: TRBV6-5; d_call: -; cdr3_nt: TGTGCCAGCAGTCTAGGAGCGAACACTGAAGCTTTCTTT; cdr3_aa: CASSLGANTEAFF
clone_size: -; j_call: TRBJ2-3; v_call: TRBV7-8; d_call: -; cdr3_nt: TGTGCCAGCAGCTTAGGTTTGGCGGGGAACACAGATACGCAGTATTTT; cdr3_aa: CASSLGLAGNTDTQYF
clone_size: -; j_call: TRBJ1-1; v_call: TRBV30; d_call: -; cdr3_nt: TGTGCCTGGAGTGTTTTAGGGGATACTGAAGCTTTCTTT; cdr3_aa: CAWSVLGDTEAFF
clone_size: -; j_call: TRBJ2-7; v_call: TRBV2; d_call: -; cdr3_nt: TGTGCCTACAAACGGGGCAGGTTCCACGAGCAGTACTTC; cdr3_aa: CAYKRGRFHEQYF
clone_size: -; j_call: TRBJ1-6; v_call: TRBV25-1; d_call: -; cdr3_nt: TGTGCCAGCCAGGGCAGGGAAAATTCACCCCTCCACTTT; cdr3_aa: CASQGRENSPLHF
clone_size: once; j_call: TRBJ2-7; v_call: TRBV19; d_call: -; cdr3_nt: TGTGCCACCCAATACGCCTACGAGCAGTACTTC; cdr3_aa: CATQYAYEQYF
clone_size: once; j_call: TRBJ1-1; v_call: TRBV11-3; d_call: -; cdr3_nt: TGTGCCAGCAGCTTAACTCAGCTGAACACTGAAGCTTTCTTT; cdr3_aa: CASSLTQLNTEAFF
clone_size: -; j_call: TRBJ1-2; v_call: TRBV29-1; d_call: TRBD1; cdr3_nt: TGCAGCGTTGCAGGGGGAGGAGGCTACACCTTC; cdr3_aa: CSVAGGGGYTF
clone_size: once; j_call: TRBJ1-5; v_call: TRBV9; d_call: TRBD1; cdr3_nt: TGTGCCAGCAGCGTAGAACCCCGGACAGGGGAGCGGAGCAATCAGCCCCAGCATTTT; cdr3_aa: CASSVEPRTGERSNQPQHF
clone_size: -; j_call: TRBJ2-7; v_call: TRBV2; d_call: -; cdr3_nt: TGTGCCAGCGGACGTTCCGTTTCCTACGAGCAGTACTTC; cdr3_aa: CASGRSVSYEQYF
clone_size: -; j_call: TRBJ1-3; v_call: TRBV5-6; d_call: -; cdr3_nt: TGTGCCAGCAGCTTGGTAGGGGAAAGAAACACCATATATTTT; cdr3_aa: CASSLVGERNTIYF
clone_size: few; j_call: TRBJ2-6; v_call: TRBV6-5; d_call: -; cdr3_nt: TGTGCCAGCAGTGCCGACAGACCCAGGGCCAACGTCCTGACTTTC; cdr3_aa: CASSADRPRANVLTF
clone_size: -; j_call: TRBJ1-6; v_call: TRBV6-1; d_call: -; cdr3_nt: TGTGCCAGCAGTGAAGAAGGGGACATTTTACACTTT; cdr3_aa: CASSEEGDILHF
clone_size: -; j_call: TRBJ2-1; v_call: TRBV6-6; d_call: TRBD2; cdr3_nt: TGTGCCAGCAGTTACGGTAGCGGGGGGTCTTACAATGAGCAGTTCTTC; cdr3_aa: CASSYGSGGSYNEQFF
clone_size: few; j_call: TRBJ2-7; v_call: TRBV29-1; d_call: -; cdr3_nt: TGCAGCGTCGGCAGTTTTATTATGGGGTTCAAATACGAGCAGTACTTC; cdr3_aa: CSVGSFIMGFKYEQYF
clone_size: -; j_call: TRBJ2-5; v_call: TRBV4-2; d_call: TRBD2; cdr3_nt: TGTGCCAGCCGGGGGGGAGTGCAAGAGACCCAGTACTTC; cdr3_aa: CASRGGVQETQYF
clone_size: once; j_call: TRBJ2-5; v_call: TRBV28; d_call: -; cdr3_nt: TGTGCCAGCAGCCCCCTGGGGGGCAGGCGCCAAGAGACCCAGTACTTC; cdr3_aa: CASSPLGGRRQETQYF
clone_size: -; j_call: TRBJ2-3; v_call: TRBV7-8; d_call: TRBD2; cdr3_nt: TGTGCCAGCAGCCCACACAATCTAGCGGACACAGATACGCAGTATTTT; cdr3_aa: CASSPHNLADTDTQYF
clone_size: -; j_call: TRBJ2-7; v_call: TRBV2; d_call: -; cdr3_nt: TGTGCCAGCACGAGAGGGGCGATTTCCTACGAGCAGTACTTC; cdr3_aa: CASTRGAISYEQYF
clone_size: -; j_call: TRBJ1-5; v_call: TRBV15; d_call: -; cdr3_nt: TGTGCCACCCGGGAATACCGAGGAGGCAATCAGCCCCAGCATTTT; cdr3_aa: CATREYRGGNQPQHF
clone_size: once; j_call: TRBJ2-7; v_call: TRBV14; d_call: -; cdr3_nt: TGTGCCAGCAGCCAAGATGCGTTAATGGAGACGGGACGCTACGAGCAGTACTTC; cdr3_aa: CASSQDALMETGRYEQYF
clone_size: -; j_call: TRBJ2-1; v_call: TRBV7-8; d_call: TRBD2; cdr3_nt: TGTGCCAGCGGACTAGCGGGGTACAATGAGCAGTTCTTC; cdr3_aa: CASGLAGYNEQFF
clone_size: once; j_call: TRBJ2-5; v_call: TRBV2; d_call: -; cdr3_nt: TGTGCCAGCAGTGAACAGAGGACAAATCAAGAGACCCAGTACTTC; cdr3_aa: CASSEQRTNQETQYF
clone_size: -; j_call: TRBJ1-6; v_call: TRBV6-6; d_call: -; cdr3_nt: TGTGCCAGCAGTTCACCGCCACCTCTTAATTCACCCCTCCACTTT; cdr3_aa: CASSSPPPLNSPLHF
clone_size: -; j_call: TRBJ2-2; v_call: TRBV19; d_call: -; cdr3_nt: TGTGCCAGTCTATCCCACACCGGGGAGCTGTTTTTT; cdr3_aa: CASLSHTGELFF
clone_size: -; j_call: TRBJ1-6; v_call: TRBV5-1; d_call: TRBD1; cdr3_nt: TGCGCCAGCAGCTTGGAGGGGCCCGGGACAGGGGGCGACTCACCCCTCCACTTT; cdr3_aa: CASSLEGPGTGGDSPLHF
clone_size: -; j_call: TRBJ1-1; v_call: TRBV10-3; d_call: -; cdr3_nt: TGTGCCATCAGTGAGTCTTCAGGACTGATGACTGAAGCTTTCTTT; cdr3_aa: CAISESSGLMTEAFF
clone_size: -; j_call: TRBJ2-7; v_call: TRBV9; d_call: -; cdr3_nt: TGTGCCAGCAGCGTAGGTAGTAGCGGCACCTACGAGCAGTACTTC; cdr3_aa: CASSVGSSGTYEQYF
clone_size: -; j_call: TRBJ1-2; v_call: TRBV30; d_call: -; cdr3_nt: TGTGCCTGGAGCGACGGCTATGGCTACACCTTC; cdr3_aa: CAWSDGYGYTF
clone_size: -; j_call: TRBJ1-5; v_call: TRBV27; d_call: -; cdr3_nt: TGTGCCAGCAGTTTATATGGCAGCCATCAGCCCCAGCATTTT; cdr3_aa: CASSLYGSHQPQHF
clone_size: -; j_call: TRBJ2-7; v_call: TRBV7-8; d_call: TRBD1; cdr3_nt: TGTGCCAGCAGCTCCTTGACAGGGGTATTTGACGAGCAGTACTTC; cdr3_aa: CASSSLTGVFDEQYF
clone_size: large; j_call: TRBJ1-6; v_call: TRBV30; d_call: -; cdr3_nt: TGTGCCTGGAGTGTGGCAGGTGTCTCACCCCTCCACTTT; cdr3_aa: CAWSVAGVSPLHF
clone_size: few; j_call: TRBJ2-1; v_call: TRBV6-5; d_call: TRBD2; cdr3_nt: TGTGCCAGCAGTCCTGCGGGGGGACCGAACAATGAGCAGTTCTTC; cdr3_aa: CASSPAGGPNNEQFF
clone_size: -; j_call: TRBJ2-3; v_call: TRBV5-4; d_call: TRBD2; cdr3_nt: TGTGCCAGCAGGGGTCTAGCGGGGGATACGCAGTATTTT; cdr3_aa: CASRGLAGDTQYF
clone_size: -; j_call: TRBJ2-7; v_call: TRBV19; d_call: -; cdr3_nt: TGTGCCAGTAGTATAGATCTGGCCGCCTACGAGCAGTACTTC; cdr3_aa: CASSIDLAAYEQYF
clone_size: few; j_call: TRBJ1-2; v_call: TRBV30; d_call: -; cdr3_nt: TGTGCCTGGGAGGAGGGGAGCTATGGCTACACCTTC; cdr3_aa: CAWEEGSYGYTF
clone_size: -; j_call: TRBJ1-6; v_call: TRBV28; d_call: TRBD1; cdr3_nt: TGTGCCAGCAGTTTCACAGGGGCAGTCAATTCACCCCTCCACTTT; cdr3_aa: CASSFTGAVNSPLHF
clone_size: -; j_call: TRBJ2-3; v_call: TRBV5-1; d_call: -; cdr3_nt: TGCGCCAGCAGCTTAGGTCAGTCGACAGATACGCAGTATTTT; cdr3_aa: CASSLGQSTDTQYF
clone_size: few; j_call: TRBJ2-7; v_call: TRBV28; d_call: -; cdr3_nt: TGTGCCAGCAGCCTCAGGGAGGTTGAGCAGTACTTC; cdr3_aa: CASSLREVEQYF
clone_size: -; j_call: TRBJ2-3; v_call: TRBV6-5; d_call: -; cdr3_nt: TGTGCCAGCAGTTCGACGAGGCGTGATACGCAGTATTTT; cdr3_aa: CASSSTRRDTQYF
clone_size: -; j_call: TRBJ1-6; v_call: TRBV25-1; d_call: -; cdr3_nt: TGTGCCAGCCAGGGGAGCGGGGGGCAAATTAATTCACCCCTCCACTTT; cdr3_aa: CASQGSGGQINSPLHF
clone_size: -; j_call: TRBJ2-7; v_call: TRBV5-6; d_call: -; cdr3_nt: TGTGCCAGCAGCTTGATGGGGGCCCGGGAATACGAGCAGTACTTC; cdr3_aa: CASSLMGAREYEQYF
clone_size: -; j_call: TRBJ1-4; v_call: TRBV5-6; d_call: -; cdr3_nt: TGTGCCAGCAGCCCAGGTCCCATTAGGGTGATTGAAAAACTGTTTTTT; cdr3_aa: CASSPGPIRVIEKLFF
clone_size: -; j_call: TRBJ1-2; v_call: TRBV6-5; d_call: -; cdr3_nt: TGTGCCAGCAACCCACCTGGCTATGGCTACACCTTC; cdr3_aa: CASNPPGYGYTF
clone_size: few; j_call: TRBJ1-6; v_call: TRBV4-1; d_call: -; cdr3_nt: TGCGCCAGCAGCCCGAGACAGGAGTTCACCTCCTATAATTCACCCCTCCACTTT; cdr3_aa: CASSPRQEFTSYNSPLHF